The entry below gives a single T cell receptor (beta chain) sequence along with its context. The data were obtained in a study of blood T cell repertoires in COVID-19. Study summary: The origin of the acute and convalescent COVID-19 samples was the United States, Italy and Spain. The cDNA or gDNA used as material had been derived from T cells, B-cell-depleted T cells, or PBMCs.

Enrolled during active infection, Seattle patients were then followed longitudinally. Only in-frame clones appear in the TCRdb table, and some are missing; sequencing was by immunoSEQ multiplex PCR. The sample contains about 220,000 clones, almost 85% of which appear only once. The CDR3 is 13 residues long. Deletions cut 3 bases from V and 8 bases from J, with 11 bases between. The material sequenced was peripheral blood. The TCR originated in a woman aged 65 to 85 with COVID-19, enrolled during active disease. The chain is built from TRBV12-3 or TRBV12-4 and TRBJ2-1; D may be TRBD1 (6 bases). The chain's CDR3 is CASSFDRSHEQFF. In DNA form, the CDR3 reads TGTGCCAGCAGTTTTGACAGGAGTCATGAGCAGTTCTTC.